This T cell receptor beta chain appears in the sequencing data of a study of response to subunit inactivated influenza vaccine. This CDR3 has 14 residues. V lost 3 bases and J lost 5; bases outside the gene matches: 4. Germline V gene data show CDR1 as SGHTA and CDR2 as FQGNSA. Study results and limitations: That few new T cells are recruited by each seasonal influenza vaccination was the authors' suggestion.

Concerning this clonotype itself: No antigen is known for it.

TCRdb passed the RT-PCR reads through MiXCR, listing each CDR3 protein once. Altogether hundreds of thousands of distinct CDR3 sequences are present, around a sixth being singletons, with the ten largest covering about 9.9%. The sequence was collected from a man over 45 who received an inactivated influenza vaccine. The sample was PBMCs from blood, taken about 12 days after vaccination. The chain joins TRBV7-2 to TRBJ2-3, with 8 positions matching TRBD2. The CDR3 loop reads CASSFTSGQDTQYF. The CDR3 DNA sequence: TGTGCCAGCAGCTTCACTAGCGGTCAAGATACGCAGTATTTT.